The rows below give T cell receptor beta chains drawn from one sample of a study of control samples from healthy donors and cancer patients. Profiling relied on immunoSEQ multiplex PCR, and the TCRdb table lists in-frame clones only, not all of them. The data show about 160,000 clones, approximately 94% seen once. Sequencing was done on a sample of PBMCs. These receptors originate from a man between 60 and 75 years old with colorectal cancer. CDR3s include the opening cysteine and the closing phenylalanine or tryptophan. The D gene is left open where the match is weak. Only part of the rows carry a size: once, few, many, or a class if the clone is expanded.

V: TRBV3-1/TRBV3-2; D: -; size: -; J: TRBJ1-1; CDR3: CASSQVTSDTEAFF; DNA: TGTGCCAGCAGCCAAGTGACGTCGGACACTGAAGCTTTCTTT
V: TRBV12-3/TRBV12-4; D: TRBD2; size: -; J: TRBJ2-5; CDR3: CASSLTSRETQYF; DNA: TGTGCCAGCAGTCTGACTAGCCGGGAGACCCAGTACTTC
V: TRBV25-1; D: TRBD1; size: once; J: TRBJ1-2; CDR3: CASSETGRYGYTF; DNA: TGTGCCAGCAGTGAGACAGGGCGCTATGGCTACACCTTC
V: TRBV27; D: -; size: -; J: TRBJ2-3; CDR3: CASSLDGPSTDTQYF; DNA: TGTGCCAGCAGTTTAGATGGACCATCCACAGATACGCAGTATTTT
V: TRBV4-1; D: TRBD1; size: -; J: TRBJ1-1; CDR3: CASSQDPGQRNTEAFF; DNA: TGCGCCAGCAGCCAAGATCCGGGACAGAGGAACACTGAAGCTTTCTTT
V: TRBV6-5; D: -; size: once; J: TRBJ1-2; CDR3: CASSYSEGEGYGYTF; DNA: TGTGCCAGCAGTTACTCGGAGGGGGAGGGCTATGGCTACACCTTC
V: TRBV21-1; D: -; size: -; J: TRBJ2-1; CDR3: CASSKVRRVNEQFF; DNA: TGTGCCAGCAGCAAAGTCCGGAGGGTGAATGAGCAGTTCTTC
V: TRBV19; D: -; size: -; J: TRBJ1-2; CDR3: CASSIPGVDYGYTF; DNA: TGTGCCAGTAGTATTCCAGGGGTGGACTATGGCTACACCTTC
V: TRBV10-3; D: -; size: -; J: TRBJ1-4; CDR3: CAISGPGNEKLFF; DNA: TGTGCCATCAGTGGCCCGGGCAATGAAAAACTGTTTTTT
V: TRBV7-2; D: -; size: -; J: TRBJ1-6; CDR3: CASSLGVSDSPLHF; DNA: TGTGCCAGCAGCTTGGGTGTCTCTGATTCACCCCTCCACTTT
V: TRBV2; D: -; size: -; J: TRBJ2-2; CDR3: CASSRMGMENTGELFF; DNA: TGTGCCAGCAGCCGAATGGGGATGGAGAACACCGGGGAGCTGTTTTTT
V: TRBV7-2; D: -; size: -; J: TRBJ1-2; CDR3: CASSFRLGYTF; DNA: TGTGCCAGCAGCTTTCGACTCGGCTACACCTTC
V: TRBV24-1; D: -; size: -; J: TRBJ2-7; CDR3: CATSDGAGGEQYF; DNA: TGTGCCACCAGTGATGGGGCCGGCGGCGAGCAGTACTTC
V: TRBV6-2/TRBV6-3; D: -; size: -; J: TRBJ2-7; CDR3: CASSYEGGRGRGAYEQYF; DNA: TGTGCCAGCAGTTACGAAGGGGGGAGGGGGCGCGGAGCCTACGAGCAGTACTTC
V: TRBV19; D: TRBD1; size: -; J: TRBJ1-5; CDR3: CASSIGQGAHQPQHF; DNA: TGTGCCAGTAGTATAGGACAGGGGGCGCATCAGCCCCAGCATTTT
V: TRBV20-1; D: -; size: -; J: TRBJ2-7; CDR3: CSAATGWEQYF; DNA: TGCAGTGCTGCCACAGGGTGGGAGCAGTACTTC
V: TRBV27; D: -; size: -; J: TRBJ1-2; CDR3: CASSSGANYGYTF; DNA: TGTGCCAGCAGTTCCGGGGCTAACTATGGCTACACCTTC
V: TRBV12-3/TRBV12-4; D: -; size: -; J: TRBJ2-1; CDR3: CASSFLDEQFF; DNA: TGTGCCAGCAGTTTCCTAGATGAGCAGTTCTTC
V: TRBV7-2; D: -; size: -; J: TRBJ2-7; CDR3: CASSLGWGNEQYF; DNA: TGTGCCAGCAGCTTAGGATGGGGCAACGAGCAGTACTTC
V: TRBV4-1; D: -; size: -; J: TRBJ1-2; CDR3: CASSQDEANNYGYTF; DNA: TGCGCCAGCAGCCAAGATGAGGCCAATAACTATGGCTACACCTTC
V: TRBV27; D: TRBD2; size: -; J: TRBJ2-1; CDR3: CASSLSTLAGVGNEQFF; DNA: TGTGCCAGCAGTTTATCTACTCTAGCGGGGGTGGGGAATGAGCAGTTCTTC
V: TRBV19; D: -; size: -; J: TRBJ1-5; CDR3: CASSITPLPGLSNQPQHF; DNA: TGTGCCAGTAGTATAACACCTCTACCGGGGTTGAGCAATCAGCCCCAGCATTTT
V: TRBV6-5; D: -; size: -; J: TRBJ2-7; CDR3: CASRSRSEQYF; DNA: TGTGCCAGCAGATCGAGAAGTGAGCAGTACTTC
V: TRBV3-1/TRBV3-2; D: -; size: -; J: TRBJ2-3; CDR3: CASSQDLNRVGDTQYF; DNA: TGTGCCAGCAGCCAAGATCTTAACCGGGTTGGAGATACGCAGTATTTT
V: TRBV2; D: -; size: -; J: TRBJ1-6; CDR3: CASSEEYSPLHF; DNA: TGTGCCAGCAGTGAGGAGTATTCACCCCTCCACTTT
V: TRBV7-9; D: -; size: -; J: TRBJ1-1; CDR3: CASSLRTEAFF; DNA: TGTGCCAGCAGCCTACGGACTGAAGCTTTCTTT
V: TRBV11-3; D: TRBD1; size: -; J: TRBJ1-5; CDR3: CASSLEGQGSDQPQHF; DNA: TGTGCCAGCAGCCTTGAGGGACAGGGGTCGGATCAGCCCCAGCATTTT
V: TRBV6-6; D: -; size: -; J: TRBJ1-2; CDR3: CASRPQDPVGYTF; DNA: TGTGCCAGCAGACCCCAGGACCCTGTCGGCTACACCTTC
V: TRBV2; D: -; size: -; J: TRBJ2-5; CDR3: CASSQTQETQYF; DNA: TGTGCCAGCAGTCAGACACAAGAGACCCAGTACTTC
V: TRBV2; D: -; size: -; J: TRBJ1-4; CDR3: CASREQHNEKLFF; DNA: TGTGCCAGCAGAGAACAGCATAATGAAAAACTGTTTTTT
V: TRBV19; D: TRBD1; size: -; J: TRBJ2-4; CDR3: CASSIDRVAKNIQYF; DNA: TGTGCCAGTAGTATTGACAGGGTAGCCAAAAACATTCAGTACTTC
V: TRBV7-8; D: -; size: -; J: TRBJ1-2; CDR3: CASSPTLYRDGYTF; DNA: TGTGCCAGCAGCCCGACCTTGTATAGAGATGGCTACACCTTC
V: TRBV28; D: -; size: -; J: TRBJ2-7; CDR3: CASSQGQRTYEQYF; DNA: TGTGCCAGCAGTCAAGGACAGAGAACCTACGAGCAGTACTTC
V: TRBV6-2/TRBV6-3; D: -; size: -; J: TRBJ1-1; CDR3: CASSYSMLPGRLNTEAFF; DNA: TGTGCCAGCAGTTACTCGATGTTGCCCGGACGTTTGAACACTGAAGCTTTCTTT
V: TRBV9; D: -; size: -; J: TRBJ2-7; CDR3: CASRVGEGDPRSYEQYF; DNA: TGTGCCAGCAGGGTAGGGGAGGGGGACCCAAGGTCCTACGAGCAGTACTTC
V: TRBV27; D: -; size: -; J: TRBJ1-2; CDR3: CASSFSGAWGYTF; DNA: TGTGCCAGCAGTTTTTCGGGGGCGTGGGGCTACACCTTC
V: TRBV5-6; D: -; size: -; J: TRBJ1-2; CDR3: CASSFWNNGYTF; DNA: TGTGCCAGCAGCTTTTGGAATAATGGCTACACCTTC
V: TRBV5-1; D: -; size: once; J: TRBJ2-2; CDR3: CASSFTSSRTNTGELFF; DNA: TGCGCCAGCAGCTTCACATCCTCCAGAACGAACACCGGGGAGCTGTTTTTT
V: TRBV6-1; D: TRBD1; size: -; J: TRBJ1-6; CDR3: CASSEVRGTYSPLHF; DNA: TGTGCCAGCAGTGAAGTCAGGGGGACTTATTCACCCCTCCACTTT
V: TRBV7-2; D: TRBD1; size: -; J: TRBJ2-3; CDR3: CASSGQGPDTQYF; DNA: TGTGCCAGCAGCGGACAGGGTCCAGATACGCAGTATTTT
V: TRBV3-1/TRBV3-2; D: -; size: once; J: TRBJ2-5; CDR3: CASSPDYSVGTQYF; DNA: TGTGCCAGCAGTCCGGACTACTCGGTAGGGACCCAGTACTTC